The clone carrying this T cell receptor beta chain was recorded at least ten times. As yet, its antigen is unknown. The entry originates in a study of molecular identifiers for immune sequencing clone quantification. TCRdb fed the PCR reads into MiXCR, producing one record per CDR3 protein. The data hold under 800,000 distinct CDR3 sequences, with approximately 24% observed a single time. Trimming stripped 4 bases from V and 1 base from J, with 1 base between. CDR3 length: 12 amino acids. The germline gives CDR1 MNHEY, CDR2 SMNVEV (reference sequence). Sorting defined naive CD8 T cells as CD8+CD4-CCR7+CD45RA+. Study-wide results and limits: One cell's worth of spiked Jurkat TCR RNA was reportedly detectable among approximately 1 million naive cells.

The V call is TRBV27, the J call TRBJ2-2; D gene ambiguous. The clonotype was recovered from a human donor in good health. Some libraries in this study had Jurkat cell RNA spiked in. The sequenced sample was naive CD8+ T cells from blood, with Jurkat cell RNA spiked in. Subset here: FACS-sorted CD8+CD4-CCR7+CD45RA+ naive T cells. In DNA form, the CDR3 reads TGTGCCAGCAGTTGGAACACCGGGGAGCTGTTTTTT. The encoded protein is CASSWNTGELFF.